The rows below give T cell receptor beta chains drawn from one sample of a study of shared clonotypes between healthy human individuals. Sequenced by immunoSEQ multiplex PCR; TCRdb stores in-frame clones only, minus some. Of fewer than 850,000 clones in the sample, 96% were seen once. The sample taken for sequencing was naive CD8+ T cells sorted from blood. The receptors derive from a man aged 30-40 years in good health. Each CDR3 is given with its conserved first and last residue. D genes are given only for firm matches. Clone size appears in some rows only: once, few, many, or a class for an expanded clone.

>TRBV18|TRBJ2-2|.|.
CASSPPSSVNTGELFF
TGTGCCAGCTCACCACCGTCTAGCGTTAACACCGGGGAGCTGTTTTTT
>TRBV19|TRBJ2-7|TRBD2|.
CASSSSGRPYEQYF
TGTGCCAGTAGTTCTAGCGGGCGCCCCTACGAGCAGTACTTC
>TRBV4-3|TRBJ1-2|.|once
CASSQGIANYGYTF
TGCGCCAGCAGCCAGGGGATTGCTAACTATGGCTACACCTTC
>TRBV5-6|TRBJ1-2|.|once
CASSGDSDGYTF
TGTGCCAGCAGCGGGGACTCTGATGGCTACACCTTC
>TRBV7-6|TRBJ2-1|.|once
CASGREAGDVDEQFF
TGTGCCAGCGGCCGAGAGGCAGGGGATGTGGATGAGCAGTTCTTC
>TRBV6-5|TRBJ2-2|TRBD2|.
CASSYHGTSGELFF
TGTGCCAGCAGTTACCACGGGACTAGCGGGGAGCTGTTTTTT
>TRBV27|TRBJ2-1|.|.
CASSKGLASYNEQFF
TGTGCCAGCAGTAAAGGACTCGCCTCCTACAATGAGCAGTTCTTC
>TRBV7-9|TRBJ2-5|.|.
CASSLVGEETQYF
TGTGCCAGCAGCTTAGTAGGGGAAGAGACCCAGTACTTC
>TRBV7-6|TRBJ2-6|TRBD1|.
CASSLWTGRSGANVLTF
TGTGCCAGCAGCCTTTGGACAGGTCGCTCTGGGGCCAACGTCCTGACTTTC
>TRBV29-1|TRBJ2-7|TRBD2|.
CSVTGTSGASYEQYF
TGCAGCGTTACCGGGACTAGCGGGGCCTCCTACGAGCAGTACTTC
>TRBV13|TRBJ1-3|TRBD1|.
CASSLEGTGLSGNTIYF
TGTGCCAGCAGCTTGGAAGGGACAGGCCTCTCTGGAAACACCATATATTTT
>TRBV28|TRBJ2-1|TRBD1|.
CASSSWTGERRNEQFF
TGTGCCAGCAGTTCCTGGACAGGGGAAAGGCGCAATGAGCAGTTCTTC
>TRBV30|TRBJ1-1|.|.
CAGRGNPNTEAFF
TGTGCCGGGCGGGGCAACCCGAACACTGAAGCTTTCTTT
>TRBV10-2|TRBJ2-7|TRBD2|.
CASRLGGRADTYEQYF
TGCGCCAGCAGGCTGGGCGGGAGGGCCGACACCTACGAGCAGTACTTC
>TRBV7-2|TRBJ2-7|.|.
CASSTFPGSFYEQYF
TGTGCCAGCAGCACCTTCCCAGGGTCGTTCTACGAGCAGTACTTC
>TRBV7-9|TRBJ2-7|TRBD2|.
CASSLLGLAPSVEQYF
TGTGCCAGCAGCTTACTAGGACTAGCACCTAGTGTCGAGCAGTACTTC
>TRBV29-1|TRBJ2-1|.|.
CSVESFYNEQFF
TGCAGCGTTGAATCGTTTTACAATGAGCAGTTCTTC
>TRBV9|TRBJ2-3|TRBD2|.
CASSGLSGGRTDTQYF
TGTGCCAGCAGCGGTCTAAGCGGCGGGAGAACAGATACGCAGTATTTT
>TRBV29-1|TRBJ1-4|.|.
CSVRGAANEKLFF
TGCAGCGTGAGAGGAGCAGCGAATGAAAAACTGTTTTTT
>TRBV29-1|TRBJ2-7|.|.
CSVSTLRDEQYF
TGCAGCGTTTCCACCCTCCGGGACGAGCAGTACTTC
>TRBV28|TRBJ1-1|.|.
CASSYREGLPNTEAFF
TGTGCCAGCAGTTATCGGGAGGGGCTTCCTAACACTGAAGCTTTCTTT
>TRBV18|TRBJ2-7|.|.
CASSPKQSPPYEQYF
TGTGCCAGCTCACCAAAGCAGAGCCCTCCCTACGAGCAGTACTTC
>TRBV13|TRBJ2-7|.|.
CASSFDPDYEQYF
TGTGCCAGCAGCTTCGACCCAGATTACGAGCAGTACTTC
>TRBV19|TRBJ2-1|TRBD2|.
CASSIPGTSMNEQFF
TGTGCCAGTAGTATCCCCGGGACTAGTATGAATGAGCAGTTCTTC
>TRBV6-1|TRBJ2-1|TRBD1|.
CASSGQGLNEQFF
TGTGCCAGCAGCGGACAGGGTCTGAATGAGCAGTTCTTC
>TRBV19|TRBJ2-7|TRBD1|.
CASSMWTGAFYEQYF
TGTGCCAGTAGTATGTGGACAGGAGCCTTTTATGAGCAGTACTTC
>TRBV5-1|TRBJ2-5|TRBD2|.
CASSLGEASGYQETQYF
TGCGCCAGCAGCTTGGGGGAGGCTAGCGGGTACCAAGAGACCCAGTACTTC
>TRBV11-2|TRBJ2-3|.|.
CASSLTVVPDTQYF
TGTGCCAGCAGCTTAACGGTTGTCCCAGATACGCAGTATTTT